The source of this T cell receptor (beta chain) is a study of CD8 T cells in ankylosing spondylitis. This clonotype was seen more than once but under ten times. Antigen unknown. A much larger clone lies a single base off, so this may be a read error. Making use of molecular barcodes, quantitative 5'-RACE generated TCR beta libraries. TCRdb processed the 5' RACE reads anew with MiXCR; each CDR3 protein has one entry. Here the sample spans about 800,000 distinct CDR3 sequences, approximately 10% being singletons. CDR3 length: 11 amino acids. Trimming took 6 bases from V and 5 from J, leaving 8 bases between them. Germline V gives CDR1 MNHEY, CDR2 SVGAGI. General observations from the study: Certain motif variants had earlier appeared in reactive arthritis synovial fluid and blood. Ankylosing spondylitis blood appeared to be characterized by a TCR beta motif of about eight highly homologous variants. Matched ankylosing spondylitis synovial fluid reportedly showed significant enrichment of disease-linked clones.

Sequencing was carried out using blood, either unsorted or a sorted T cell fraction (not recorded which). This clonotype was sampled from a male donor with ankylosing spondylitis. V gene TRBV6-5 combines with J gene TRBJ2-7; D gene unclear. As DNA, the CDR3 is TGTGCCAGCAGCCGTTACGACGAGCAGTACTTC. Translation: CASSRYDEQYF.